This T cell receptor (beta chain) is from a study of PD-1 blockade in classical Hodgkin lymphoma. V shed 0 bases and J shed 7 bases, with 13 bases lying between them. The CDR3 runs to 15 residues. Germline assignment: CDR1 SGHRS and CDR2 YFSETQ. Only in-frame clones appear in the TCRdb table, and some are missing; sequencing was by immunoSEQ multiplex PCR. The sample has approximately 27,000 clones; about nine tenths are singletons. The patients all showed relapse after autologous stem cell transplantation, while their brentuximab vedotin exposure varied. This specimen consisted of peripheral blood mononuclear cells (PBMCs), obtained at baseline. This chain joins TRBV5-1 and TRBJ2-2; D possibly corresponds to TRBD1 (7 bases). This clonotype was obtained from a human donor with classical Hodgkin lymphoma. Here the CDR3 reads CASSLARGAGGELFF. CDR3 in DNA: TGCGCCAGCAGCTTGGCCAGGGGGGCGGGCGGGGAGCTGTTTTTT. The entire variable domain, with the rest obtained from reference TRBV5-1 and TRBJ2-2, is as follows: KAGVTQTPRYLIKTRGQQVTLSCSPISGHRSVSWYQQTPGQGLQFLFEYFSETQRNKGNFPGRFSGRQFSNSRSEMNVSTLELGDSALYLCASSLARGAGGELFFGEGSRLTVL.